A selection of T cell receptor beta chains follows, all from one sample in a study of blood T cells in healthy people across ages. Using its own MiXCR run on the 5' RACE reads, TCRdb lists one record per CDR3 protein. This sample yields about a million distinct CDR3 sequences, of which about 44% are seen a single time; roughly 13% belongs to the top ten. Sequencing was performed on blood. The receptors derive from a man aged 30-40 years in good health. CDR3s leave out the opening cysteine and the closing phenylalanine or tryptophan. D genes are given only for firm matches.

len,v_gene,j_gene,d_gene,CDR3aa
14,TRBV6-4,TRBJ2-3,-,ASSPSAGAGDDTQY
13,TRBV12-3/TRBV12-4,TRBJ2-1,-,ASSLSGPGYNEQF
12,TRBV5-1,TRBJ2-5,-,ASGFGQIQETQY
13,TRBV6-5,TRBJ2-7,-,ASSIGPTFINEQY
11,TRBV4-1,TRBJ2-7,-,ASSQKSPYEQY
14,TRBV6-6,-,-,ASSYAAGALEETQY
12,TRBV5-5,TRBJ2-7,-,ASSSGGGRYEQY
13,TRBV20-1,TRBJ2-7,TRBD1,SASITGQATYEQD
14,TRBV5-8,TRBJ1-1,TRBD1,ASSSTSRGRNTEAF
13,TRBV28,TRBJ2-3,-,ASSRQESHRHTQY
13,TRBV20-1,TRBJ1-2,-,SARARGKGGYGYT
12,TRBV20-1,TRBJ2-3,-,SARDPRVSDTQY
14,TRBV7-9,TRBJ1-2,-,ASSLSGQGPLYGYT
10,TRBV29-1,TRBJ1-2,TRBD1,SVERSGGGYT